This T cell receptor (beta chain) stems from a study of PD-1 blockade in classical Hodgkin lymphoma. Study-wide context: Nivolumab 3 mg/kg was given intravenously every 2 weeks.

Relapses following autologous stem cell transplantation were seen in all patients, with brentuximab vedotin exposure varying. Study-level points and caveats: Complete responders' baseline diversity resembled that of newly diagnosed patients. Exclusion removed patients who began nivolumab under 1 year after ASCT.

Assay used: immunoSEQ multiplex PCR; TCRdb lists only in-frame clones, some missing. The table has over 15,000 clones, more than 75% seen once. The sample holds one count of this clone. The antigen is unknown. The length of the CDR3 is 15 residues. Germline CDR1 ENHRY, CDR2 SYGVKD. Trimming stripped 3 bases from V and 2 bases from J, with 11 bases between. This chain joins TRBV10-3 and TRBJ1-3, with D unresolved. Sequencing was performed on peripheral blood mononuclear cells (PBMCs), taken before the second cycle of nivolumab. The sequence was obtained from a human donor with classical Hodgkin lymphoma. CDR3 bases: TGTGCCATCAGTGAAGGAGTAAAAACTGGAAACACCATATATTTT. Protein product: CAISEGVKTGNTIYF.